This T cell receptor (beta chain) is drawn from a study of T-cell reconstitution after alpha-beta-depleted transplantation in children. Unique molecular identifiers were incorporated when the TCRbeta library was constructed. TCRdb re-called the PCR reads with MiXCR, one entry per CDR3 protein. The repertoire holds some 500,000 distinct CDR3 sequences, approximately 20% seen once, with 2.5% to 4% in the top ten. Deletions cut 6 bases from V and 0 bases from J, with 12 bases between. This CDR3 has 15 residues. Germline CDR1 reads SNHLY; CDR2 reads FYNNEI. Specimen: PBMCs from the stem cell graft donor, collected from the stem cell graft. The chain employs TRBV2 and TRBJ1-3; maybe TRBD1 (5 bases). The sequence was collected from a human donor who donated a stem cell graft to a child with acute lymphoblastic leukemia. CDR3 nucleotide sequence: TGTGCCAGCAGGCGGGGCAGGGCCTCTGGAAACACCATATATTTT. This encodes CASRRGRASGNTIYF.